This T cell receptor (beta chain) is from a study of shared clonotypes between healthy human individuals. The germline V gene encodes CDR1 MNHEY and CDR2 SMNVEV (reference sequence). With V trimmed by 4 bases and J by 13 bases, 7 bases remained unmatched. The CDR3 has 12 amino acids. TCRdb's copy holds only in-frame clones and misses some; the assay was immunoSEQ multiplex PCR. The sample lists a few million clones; approximately 94% were seen once. Note on this clone: Its specificity is unknown.

The CD4+ fraction was divided into a CD45RA+ naive subset and a CD45RA-negative memory subset. Study-wide points: An expected dependence of interdonor clonotype sharing on sequencing depth was noted. Sorted-subset samples were not fully sequenced, rarefaction indicated.

This sequence was found in a man younger than 35 in good health. What was sequenced was naive CD4+ T cells sorted from blood. As to subset: CD45RA+ positively selected. The chain uses TRBV27 and TRBJ2-7; TRBD1 aligns across 10 bases. CDR3 DNA sequence: TGTGCCAGCAGTTCAGGACAGGGGGTCCCTTACTTC. Translating it yields CASSSGQGVPYF.